This TCR beta chain emerged from a study of blood T cell repertoires in COVID-19. For the study at large: Donors in the United States, Italy and Spain gave samples during acute or convalescent COVID-19. From T cells, B-cell-depleted T cells, or PBMCs came the material, which was cDNA or gDNA.

In the original processing: Reference gene primer amplification gave estimated nucleated cell counts. The table came from immunoSEQ multiplex PCR; TCRdb's copy has only in-frame clones and leaves some out. Clone size and the V and J calls come from that table; the DNA yielded D and trimming. The data show approximately 100,000 clones, approximately 90% seen once. CDR3 length: 12 amino acids. V shed 7 bases and J shed 6 bases, with 11 bases lying between them. Germline V CDR1 and CDR2: MNHEY, SVGAGI. Sequencing used peripheral blood. The chain recombines TRBV6-5 with TRBJ2-3; D is undetermined. The TCR sequence derives from an elderly woman with acute or convalescent COVID-19. The CDR3 is CASIGLGDTQYF. CDR3 sequence (DNA): TGTGCCAGCATCGGCCTCGGGGATACGCAGTATTTT.